Below, 21 T cell receptor beta chains from the same sample are listed, as sequenced in a study of blood T cell repertoires in COVID-19. Profiling relied on immunoSEQ multiplex PCR, and the TCRdb table lists in-frame clones only, not all of them. The sample lists around 300,000 clones, roughly 90% occurring once. Specimen: PBMCs or T cells enriched from blood (not recorded which). The receptors shown here come from a woman aged 35 to 49 who had recovered from COVID-19.

V is TRBV14 and J is TRBJ1-1; TRBD1 might be the D (5 bases). Germline-derived CDR1 and CDR2 are SGHDN and FVKESK. V lost 0 bases and J lost 1, with 12 bases in between. This CDR3 is built from 16 residues. Written as DNA, the CDR3 is TGTGCCAGCAGCCAAGATCTGGGGCTGGGGAACACTGAAGCTTTCTTT. Translated, it gives CASSQDLGLGNTEAFF.

The gene calls are TRBV5-1 and TRBJ2-3; 11 nucleotides match TRBD2. Germline CDR1 is SGHRS and CDR2 is YFSETQ. Unmatched junction bases numbered 4, after V lost 5 bases and J lost 2 bases. The CDR3 contains 15 residues. The CDR3: CASSRLAGTTDTQYF. The CDR3 DNA is TGCGCCAGCAGTCGACTAGCGGGGACCACAGATACGCAGTATTTT.

This clone was detected a few times. V usage is TRBV4-1 and J usage is TRBJ1-2; D is undetermined. Per the germline V gene, CDR1 is MGHRA and CDR2 is YSYEKL. Trimming pared 2 bases from V and 3 bases from J, leaving 4 bases between. The CDR3 contains 12 residues. DNA of the CDR3: TGCGCCAGCAGCCAACTACACTATGGCTACACCTTC. This gives the protein CASSQLHYGYTF.

This clone came up a few times. The rearrangement uses TRBV2 and TRBJ1-2; 9 nucleotides line up with TRBD1. V was clipped by 6 bases and J by 4 bases; unmatched bases: 9. The CDR3 has 15 residues. CDR1 is SNHLY and CDR2 is FYNNEI in the germline V gene. The CDR3 is CASRERTGESYGYTF. In DNA, the CDR3 is TGTGCCAGCAGGGAAAGGACAGGGGAGAGCTATGGCTACACCTTC.

This chain links TRBV27 with TRBJ2-7; 7 bases match TRBD1. The germline V gene encodes CDR1 MNHEY and CDR2 SMNVEV (reference sequence). The junction had 5 bases not matched to a gene; V was cut back by 6 bases and J by 6 bases. The CDR3 runs to 12 residues. In nucleotides, the CDR3 is TGTGCCAGCAGAGACAGGGTGGGCGAGCAGTACTTC. Translated: CASRDRVGEQYF.

This rearrangement joins TRBV25-1 to TRBJ1-1, with 7 bases that match TRBD1. CDR3 length: 13 amino acids. The trim removed 7 bases at V and 1 base at J, leaving 3 bases unmatched. CDR1 is MGHDK and CDR2 is SYGVNS in the germline V gene. This CDR3 reads CASNRQGNTEAFF. The CDR3, as DNA: TGTGCCAGCAACAGACAGGGGAACACTGAAGCTTTCTTT.

V gene TRBV18 combines with J gene TRBJ2-1; the match to TRBD2 covers 10 bases. Trimming at V came to 0 bases and at J to 6 bases, leaving 14 bases not matched to a gene. Germline V gene data show CDR1 as KGHSH and CDR2 as LQKENI. The CDR3 is made up of 19 amino acids. The CDR3 nucleotides read TGTGCCAGCTCACCACCGAGAATAGCGGGGGGCCCCATAACCAATGAGCAGTTCTTC. Protein sequence: CASSPPRIAGGPITNEQFF.

The gene calls are TRBV7-3 and TRBJ2-1; TRBD2 might be the D (5 bases). Germline values: CDR1 SGHTA, CDR2 FQGTGA. V was trimmed by 0 bases and J by 1 base, leaving 13 bases between them. CDR3 length: 17 amino acids. CDR3 sequence (DNA): TGTGCCAGCAGCTTAACGGGGAGCGAGTCTTCCTACAATGAGCAGTTCTTC. Encoded protein: CASSLTGSESSYNEQFF.

This clone occurred once. The chain uses TRBV4-3 and TRBJ2-7; 10 bases are shared with TRBD2. V lost 1 base and J lost 6; bases outside the gene matches: 6. The CDR3 extends over 15 amino acids. The germline CDR1 and CDR2 sequences are LGHNA and YSLEER. The CDR3 bases are TGCGCCAGCAGCCAAGGCAGCGGGAGGGCGGTCGAGCAGTACTTC. Its translation: CASSQGSGRAVEQYF.

This chain connects TRBV14 to TRBJ2-1, with D possibly matching TRBD2 (5 bases). The CDR3 covers 13 residues. Trimming left V 1 base short and J 15 bases short, with 16 bases between. Germline V gene sequence: CDR1 SGHDN, CDR2 FVKESK. CDR3 region: CASSQVDWRNLFF. The CDR3, as DNA: TGTGCCAGCAGCCAAGTTGACTGGAGGAATTTGTTCTTC.

Only a few counts were recorded for this clone. This chain links TRBV14 with TRBJ1-1; D is unclear. The CDR3 contains 14 residues. The germline CDR1 and CDR2 sequences are SGHDN and FVKESK. The ends were cut back, 2 bases at V and 5 bases at J, with 12 bases in the middle. The CDR3 region has the DNA TGTGCCAGCAGCCAATGGGCAGAGGGTACTGAAGCTTTCTTT. Its protein product is CASSQWAEGTEAFF. Complete variable domain (other parts from reference TRBV14 and TRBJ1-1): EAGVTQFPSHSVIEKGQTVTLRCDPISGHDNLYWYRRVMGKEIKFLLHFVKESKQDESGMPNNRFLAERTGGTYSTLKVQPAELEDSGVYFCASSQWAEGTEAFFGQGTRLTVV.

The chain combines TRBV2 with TRBJ1-5; no firm D call. Germline lookup yields CDR1 SNHLY and CDR2 FYNNEI. The V end lost 7 bases, the J end lost 0 bases, and 13 bases lay between the germline ends. The CDR3 contains 15 residues. CDR3 in amino acids: CASMGGPLSNQPQHF. The CDR3 bases are TGTGCCAGCATGGGCGGGCCTCTTAGCAATCAGCCCCAGCATTTT.

This chain connects TRBV7-2 to TRBJ2-2; 14 nucleotides line up with TRBD2. CDR3 length equals 16 residues. The ends lost 4 bases at V and 4 bases at J; junction bases unmatched: 2. CDR1 is SGHTA, CDR2 FQGNSA, per germline. CDR3 region: CASSYGLAGGTGELFF. The CDR3 region has the DNA TGTGCCAGCAGCTACGGACTAGCGGGAGGCACCGGGGAGCTGTTTTTT.

The chain couples TRBV21-1 to TRBJ2-7; the DNA was not compared with TRBD1, the D call given in the table. TRBV21-1 is termed a pseudogene. The CDR3 length is 16 residues. The CDR3 bases are TGTGCCAGCAGCAAAGCGCAGGACAGCAACACCTACGAGCAGTACTTC. This gives the protein CASSKAQDSNTYEQYF.

V gene TRBV7-8 combines with J gene TRBJ1-1; D ambiguous. There are 15 residues in the CDR3. CDR1 and CDR2 (germline): SGHVS, FQNEAQ. Deletions cut 0 bases from V and 0 bases from J, with 8 bases between. CDR3: CASSLASVMNTEAFF. The CDR3 coding sequence is TGTGCCAGCAGCTTAGCATCGGTAATGAACACTGAAGCTTTCTTT.

This clone was recorded only once. The CDR3 spells CASSYHKGLAGFNEQYF. The CDR3 DNA sequence: TGTGCCAGCAGTTATCATAAGGGGCTAGCGGGATTCAACGAGCAGTACTTC. The rearrangement uses TRBV6-2 or TRBV6-3 and TRBJ2-7; 9 nucleotides line up with TRBD2. The V segment lost 3 bases and the J segment 5 bases; nucleotides outside the gene matches: 14. Germline V lookup: CDR1 MNHEY, CDR2 SVGEGT. This CDR3 is 17 amino acids long.

The rearrangement uses TRBV7-6 and TRBJ2-3; D gene unclear. Deletions cut 1 base from V and 5 bases from J, with 4 bases between. The CDR3 covers 12 residues. Germline V CDR1 and CDR2: SGHVS, FNYEAQ. The CDR3 region has the DNA TGTGCCAGCAGCTTAGATCGAGATACGCAGTATTTT. Encoded protein: CASSLDRDTQYF.

The chain is built from TRBV27 and TRBJ1-2; possibly TRBD1 for D (5 bases). In germline, CDR1 is MNHEY, CDR2 SMNVEV (reference sequence). V lost 0 bases and J lost 4, with 12 bases in between. This CDR3 is 15 amino acids long. The CDR3, as DNA: TGTGCCAGCAGTTTATCGCGGAAGGGACTCTATGGCTACACCTTC. Protein: CASSLSRKGLYGYTF.

The chain employs TRBV19 and TRBJ2-7, with TRBD2 identical over 8 bases. The V segment lost 6 bases and the J segment 3 bases; nucleotides outside the gene matches: 13. This CDR3 is built from 16 residues. Germline V lookup: CDR1 LNHDA, CDR2 SQIVND (reference sequence). The CDR3 here is CASSPQGAGADYEQYF. For the CDR3, the DNA is TGTGCCAGTAGCCCTCAAGGAGCGGGGGCCGACTACGAGCAGTACTTC.

The genes are TRBV13 and TRBJ1-2; 7 nucleotides line up with TRBD1. The CDR3 contains 14 residues. The ends lost 5 bases at V and 6 bases at J; junction bases unmatched: 9. The germline V gene encodes CDR1 PRHDT and CDR2 FYEKMQ (reference sequence). The CDR3 nucleotides are TGTGCCAGCAGCCTAAACAGGGGAACAAATGGCTACACCTTC. Encoded protein: CASSLNRGTNGYTF.

The J gene is TRBJ2-3, the V gene TRBV7-2, with 15 bases fitting TRBD2. The germline CDR1 and CDR2 sequences are SGHTA and FQGNSA. With 4 bases clipped from V and 5 bases from J, the junction kept 4 bases outside the gene matches. The CDR3 runs to 16 residues. CDR3 sequence (DNA): TGTGCCAGCAGCTGGACTAGCGGGAGGGGGGAAGATACGCAGTATTTT. Encoded protein: CASSWTSGRGEDTQYF.